Included here is one T cell receptor (beta chain) sequence, with context. Its target is not known. This sample is part of a study of a mutant IDH1 vaccine in newly diagnosed glioma. Study as a whole: Vaccination followed radiotherapy alone by 4-6 weeks, or accompanied temozolomide cycles. Visit V12 was at week 35; visit V13 was at week 47.

Indicated time point: week 35, safety follow-up. All doses held 300 ug of mutant IDH1 20-mer peptide, with topical imiquimod. Produced via immunoSEQ multiplex PCR; TCRdb's table is partial and in-frame only. The profile shows 25,000 to 40,000 clones, 81% of them singletons. Looked up from germline, CDR1 is SGHTA and CDR2 is FQGNSA. V gave up 6 bases and J gave up 4 bases; unmatched junction bases: 6. CDR3 size: 14 residues. This sequence originates from a man aged 30 to 45 with glioma. The specimen comprised PBMCs, sampled from a glioma patient whose treatment included an IDH1 peptide vaccine. The genes are TRBV7-2 and TRBJ2-7, with 10 bases fitting TRBD2. Here the CDR3 reads CASSSGRTSYEQYF. The CDR3 region has the DNA TGTGCCAGCAGTAGCGGGAGGACCTCTTACGAGCAGTACTTC.